Sequencing of this T cell receptor (beta chain) was carried out in a study of a mutant IDH1 vaccine in newly diagnosed glioma. The overall study: Vaccinations were initiated 4-6 weeks following radiotherapy alone, or were given together with temozolomide cycles. Most patients had received both radiotherapy and temozolomide, the prior options being radiotherapy, temozolomide, or both.

With regard to this clone: Its antigen is as yet unknown.

Repertoires were generated with immunoSEQ multiplex PCR, while TCRdb's copy carries only in-frame clones and drops some. The table includes tens of thousands of clones, roughly 70% detected once. V lost 5 bases to trimming and J lost 3 bases; unmatched junction nucleotides: 7. The CDR3 consists of 15 residues. Germline V gene sequence: CDR1 LNHDA, CDR2 SQIVND (reference sequence). Time point reported: week 47, end of study. Doses consisted of 300 ug of mutant IDH1 20-mer peptide each, paired with topical imiquimod. The chain has TRBV19 and TRBJ1-2, with TRBD1 identical over 9 bases. The sequencing here drew on PBMCs, taken from a glioma patient whose treatment included an IDH1 peptide vaccine. This receptor was taken from a middle-aged man with glioma. The CDR3 bases are TGTGCCAGTAGTCCCCAGGACAGGGGCGACTATGGCTACACCTTC. It is translated as CASSPQDRGDYGYTF.